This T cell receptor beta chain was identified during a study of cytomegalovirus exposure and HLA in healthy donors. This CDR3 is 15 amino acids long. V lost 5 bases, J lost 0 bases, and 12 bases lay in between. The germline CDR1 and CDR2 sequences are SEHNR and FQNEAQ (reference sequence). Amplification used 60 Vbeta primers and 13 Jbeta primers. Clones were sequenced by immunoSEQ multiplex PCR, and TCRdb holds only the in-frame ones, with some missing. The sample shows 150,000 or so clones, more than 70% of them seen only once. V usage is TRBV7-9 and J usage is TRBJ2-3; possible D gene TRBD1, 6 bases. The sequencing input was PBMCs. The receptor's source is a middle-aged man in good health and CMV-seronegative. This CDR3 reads CASSGTGFSTDTQYF. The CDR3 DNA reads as TGTGCCAGCAGCGGAACAGGGTTTAGCACAGATACGCAGTATTTT.